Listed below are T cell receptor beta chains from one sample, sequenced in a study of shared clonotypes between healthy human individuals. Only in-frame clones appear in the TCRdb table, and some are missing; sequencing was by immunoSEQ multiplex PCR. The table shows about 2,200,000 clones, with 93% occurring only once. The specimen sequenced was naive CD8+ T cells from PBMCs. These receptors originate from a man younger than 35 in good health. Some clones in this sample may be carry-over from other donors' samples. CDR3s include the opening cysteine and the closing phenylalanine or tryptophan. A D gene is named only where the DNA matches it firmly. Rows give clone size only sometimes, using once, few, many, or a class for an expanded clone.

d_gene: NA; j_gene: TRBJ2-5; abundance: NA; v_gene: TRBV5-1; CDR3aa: CASSGAGGMETQYF; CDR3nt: TGCGCCAGCAGCGGGGCAGGGGGGATGGAGACCCAGTACTTC
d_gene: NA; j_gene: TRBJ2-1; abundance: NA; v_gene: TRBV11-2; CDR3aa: CASSPGARTNDNEQFF; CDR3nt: TGTGCCAGCAGCCCAGGGGCCCGGACCAATGACAATGAGCAGTTCTTC
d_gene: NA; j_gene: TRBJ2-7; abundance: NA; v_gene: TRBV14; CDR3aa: CASSQVQQVQYF; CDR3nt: TGTGCCAGCAGCCAAGTTCAGCAGGTGCAGTACTTC
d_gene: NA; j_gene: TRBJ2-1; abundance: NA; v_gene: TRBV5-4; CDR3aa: CASSWRREVDTNEQFF; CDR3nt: TGTGCCAGCAGCTGGCGGAGAGAGGTCGATACGAATGAGCAGTTCTTC
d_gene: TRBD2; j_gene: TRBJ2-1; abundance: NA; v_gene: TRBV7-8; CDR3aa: CASSLLAGAGHNEQFF; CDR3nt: TGTGCCAGCAGCTTACTAGCGGGAGCCGGGCACAATGAGCAGTTCTTC
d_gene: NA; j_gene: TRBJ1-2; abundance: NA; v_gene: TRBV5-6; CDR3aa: CASSRAARTNGYTF; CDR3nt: TGTGCCAGCAGTCGTGCTGCTAGGACAAATGGCTACACCTTC
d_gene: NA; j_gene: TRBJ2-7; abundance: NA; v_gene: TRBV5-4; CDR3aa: CASSLVLGGHEQYF; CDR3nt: TGTGCCAGCAGCTTGGTTTTAGGGGGGCACGAGCAGTACTTC
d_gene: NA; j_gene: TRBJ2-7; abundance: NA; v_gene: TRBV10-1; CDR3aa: CASSESPSSYEQYF; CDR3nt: TGCGCCAGCAGTGAGTCACCCAGCTCCTACGAGCAGTACTTC
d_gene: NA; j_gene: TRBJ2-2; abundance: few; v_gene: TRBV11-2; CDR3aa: CASSLSGSGELFF; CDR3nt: TGTGCCAGCAGCTTGTCAGGGTCCGGGGAGCTGTTTTTT
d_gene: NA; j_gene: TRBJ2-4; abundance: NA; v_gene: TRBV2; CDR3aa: CASSPATTTQDIQYF; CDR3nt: TGTGCCAGCAGCCCCGCGACTACAACCCAAGACATTCAGTACTTC
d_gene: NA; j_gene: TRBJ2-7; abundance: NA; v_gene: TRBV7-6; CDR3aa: CASSSTLGTPDYEQYF; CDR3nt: TGTGCCAGCAGCTCAACCCTAGGGACACCGGACTACGAGCAGTACTTC
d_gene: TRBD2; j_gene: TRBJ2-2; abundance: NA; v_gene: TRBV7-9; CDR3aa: CASSPTGLGAGELFF; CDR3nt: TGTGCCAGCAGCCCGACGGGACTAGGGGCCGGGGAGCTGTTTTTT
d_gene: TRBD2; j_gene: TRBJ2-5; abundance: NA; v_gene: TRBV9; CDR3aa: CASSTSGSEETQYF; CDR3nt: TGTGCCAGCAGCACTAGCGGGAGCGAAGAGACCCAGTACTTC
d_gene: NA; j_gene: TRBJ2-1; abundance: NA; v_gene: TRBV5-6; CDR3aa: CASSLGSYNEQFF; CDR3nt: TGTGCCAGCAGCTTGGGGAGTTACAATGAGCAGTTCTTC
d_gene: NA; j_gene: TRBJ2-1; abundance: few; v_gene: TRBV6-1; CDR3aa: CASRLLGNEQFF; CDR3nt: TGTGCCAGCAGGTTACTAGGCAATGAGCAGTTCTTC
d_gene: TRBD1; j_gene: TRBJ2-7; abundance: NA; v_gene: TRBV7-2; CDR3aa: CASSSRVGQGSYEQYF; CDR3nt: TGTGCCAGCAGCTCCCGCGTTGGACAGGGGTCCTACGAGCAGTACTTC
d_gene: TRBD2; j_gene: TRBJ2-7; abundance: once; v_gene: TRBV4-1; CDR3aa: CASSQDWTSSYEQYF; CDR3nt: TGCGCCAGCAGCCAAGACTGGACTAGCAGTTACGAGCAGTACTTC
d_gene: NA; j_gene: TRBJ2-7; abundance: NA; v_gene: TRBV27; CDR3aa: CASRRQGSYEQYF; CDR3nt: TGTGCCAGCAGACGGCAGGGCTCCTACGAGCAGTACTTC
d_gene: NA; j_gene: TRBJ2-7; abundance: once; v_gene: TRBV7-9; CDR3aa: CASSPWDDYEQYF; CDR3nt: TGTGCCAGCAGCCCATGGGACGACTACGAGCAGTACTTC
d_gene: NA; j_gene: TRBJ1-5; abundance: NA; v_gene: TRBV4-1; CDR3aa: CASSQLQKSNQPQHF; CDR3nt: TGCGCCAGCAGCCAGCTACAGAAAAGCAATCAGCCCCAGCATTTT
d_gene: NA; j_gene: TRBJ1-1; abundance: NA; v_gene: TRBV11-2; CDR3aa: CASRFGGGGLVFF; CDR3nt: TGTGCCAGCCGCTTCGGGGGAGGGGGGCTGGTTTTCTTT
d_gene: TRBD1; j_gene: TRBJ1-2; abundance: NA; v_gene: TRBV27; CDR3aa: CASSSYRGTYGYTF; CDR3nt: TGTGCCAGCAGTTCCTACAGGGGCACCTATGGCTACACCTTC
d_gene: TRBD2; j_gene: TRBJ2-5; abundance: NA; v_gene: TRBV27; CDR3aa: CASSSAGDPLETQYF; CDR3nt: TGTGCCAGCAGTTCCGCGGGGGATCCTCTAGAGACCCAGTACTTC
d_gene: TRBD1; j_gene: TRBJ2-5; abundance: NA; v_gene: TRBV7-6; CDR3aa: CASSLADRGHETQYF; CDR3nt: TGTGCCAGCAGCTTAGCGGACAGGGGGCACGAGACCCAGTACTTC
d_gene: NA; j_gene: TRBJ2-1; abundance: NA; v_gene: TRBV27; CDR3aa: CASRSVGSYNEQFF; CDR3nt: TGTGCCAGCAGAAGTGTGGGCTCCTACAATGAGCAGTTCTTC
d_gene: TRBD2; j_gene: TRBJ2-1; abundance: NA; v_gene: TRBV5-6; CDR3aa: CASSWLAGGPDEQFF; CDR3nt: TGTGCCAGCAGCTGGCTAGCGGGAGGGCCGGATGAGCAGTTCTTC
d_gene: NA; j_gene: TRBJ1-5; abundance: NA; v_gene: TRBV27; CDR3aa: CASSPGRFNQPQHF; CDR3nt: TGTGCCAGCAGTCCGGGACGGTTCAATCAGCCCCAGCATTTT
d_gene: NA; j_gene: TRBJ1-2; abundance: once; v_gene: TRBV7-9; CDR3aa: CASSARGYGAGEGYTF; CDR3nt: TGTGCCAGCAGCGCTAGGGGATATGGGGCTGGAGAGGGCTACACCTTC
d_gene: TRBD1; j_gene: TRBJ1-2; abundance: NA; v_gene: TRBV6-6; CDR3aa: CASTQHRGGNYGYTF; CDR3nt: TGTGCCAGCACCCAACACAGGGGAGGTAACTATGGCTACACCTTC
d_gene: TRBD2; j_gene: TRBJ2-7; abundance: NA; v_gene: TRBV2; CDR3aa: CASLEATSGSGQYF; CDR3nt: TGTGCCAGTCTCGAAGCGACTAGCGGCTCAGGGCAGTACTTC
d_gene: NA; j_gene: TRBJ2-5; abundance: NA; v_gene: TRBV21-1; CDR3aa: CASSKLDVQETQYF; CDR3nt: TGTGCCAGCAGCAAATTGGACGTGCAAGAGACCCAGTACTTC
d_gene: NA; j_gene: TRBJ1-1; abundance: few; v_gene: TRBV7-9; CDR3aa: CASSPVGNTEAFF; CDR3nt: TGTGCCAGCAGCCCGGTGGGAAACACTGAAGCTTTCTTT
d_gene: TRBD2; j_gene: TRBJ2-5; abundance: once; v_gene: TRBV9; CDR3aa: CASSPGGDTPRETQYF; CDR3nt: TGTGCCAGCAGCCCCGGGGGGGACACTCCGAGGGAGACCCAGTACTTC
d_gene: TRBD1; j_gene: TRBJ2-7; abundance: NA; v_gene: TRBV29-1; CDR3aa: CSVGDRGAPYEQYF; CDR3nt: TGCAGCGTTGGGGACAGGGGAGCCCCCTACGAGCAGTACTTC
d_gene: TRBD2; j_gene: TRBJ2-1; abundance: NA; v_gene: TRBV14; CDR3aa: CASSPRPGGPPHEQFF; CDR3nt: TGTGCCAGCAGCCCCCGGCCGGGAGGACCCCCCCATGAGCAGTTCTTC
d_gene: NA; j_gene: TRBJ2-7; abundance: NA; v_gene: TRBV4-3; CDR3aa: CASSQETPSSESPYEQYF; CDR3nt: TGCGCCAGCAGCCAAGAGACGCCGTCGTCGGAGAGCCCCTACGAGCAGTACTTC
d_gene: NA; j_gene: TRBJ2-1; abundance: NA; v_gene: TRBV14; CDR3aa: CASSQVGTPDNEQFF; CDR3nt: TGTGCCAGCAGCCAAGTCGGGACTCCGGACAATGAGCAGTTCTTC
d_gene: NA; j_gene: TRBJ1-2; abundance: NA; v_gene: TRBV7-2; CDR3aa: CASSFRQNYGYTF; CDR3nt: TGTGCCAGCAGCTTCCGACAGAACTATGGCTACACCTTC
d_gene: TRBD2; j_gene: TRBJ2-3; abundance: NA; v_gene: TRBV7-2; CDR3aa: CASSLGVTSGDTQYF; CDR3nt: TGTGCCAGCAGCTTAGGAGTTACTAGCGGGGATACGCAGTATTTT
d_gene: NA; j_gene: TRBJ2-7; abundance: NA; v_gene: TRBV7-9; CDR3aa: CASSGAVPYEQYF; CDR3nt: TGTGCCAGCAGCGGGGCTGTGCCCTACGAGCAGTACTTC
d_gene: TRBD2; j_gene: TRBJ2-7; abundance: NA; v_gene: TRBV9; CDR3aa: CASSGLAGGPDEQYF; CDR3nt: TGTGCCAGCAGCGGACTAGCGGGAGGGCCGGACGAGCAGTACTTC
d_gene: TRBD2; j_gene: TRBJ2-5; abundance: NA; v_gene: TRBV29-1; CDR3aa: CSVEPSGSRETQYF; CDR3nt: TGCAGCGTTGAACCTAGCGGGAGTCGGGAGACCCAGTACTTC
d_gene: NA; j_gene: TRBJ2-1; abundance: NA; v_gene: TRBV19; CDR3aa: CASTEGQGVWDEQFF; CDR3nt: TGTGCCAGTACCGAGGGGCAGGGTGTTTGGGATGAGCAGTTCTTC
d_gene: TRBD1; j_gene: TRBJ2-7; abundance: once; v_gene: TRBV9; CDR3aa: CASSEGTGQEYEQYF; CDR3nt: TGTGCCAGCAGCGAAGGGACAGGGCAAGAATACGAGCAGTACTTC
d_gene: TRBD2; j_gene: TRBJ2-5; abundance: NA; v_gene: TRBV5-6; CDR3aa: CASSQGGETQYF; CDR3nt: TGTGCCAGCAGCCAGGGAGGGGAGACCCAGTACTTC
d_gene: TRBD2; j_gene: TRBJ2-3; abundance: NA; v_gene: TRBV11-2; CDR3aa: CASSLVWREGTDTQYF; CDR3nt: TGTGCCAGCAGCTTAGTATGGCGGGAGGGCACAGATACGCAGTATTTT
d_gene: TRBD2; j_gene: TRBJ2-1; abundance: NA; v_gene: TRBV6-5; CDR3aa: CASSRLAGGRNEQFF; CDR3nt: TGTGCCAGCAGCAGACTAGCGGGAGGAAGGAATGAGCAGTTCTTC
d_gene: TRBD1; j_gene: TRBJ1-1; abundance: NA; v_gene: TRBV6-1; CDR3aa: CATRTGKTEAFF; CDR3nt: TGTGCCACGCGGACAGGGAAGACTGAAGCTTTCTTT
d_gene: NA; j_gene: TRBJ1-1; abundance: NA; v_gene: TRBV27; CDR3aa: CASRGGTEAFF; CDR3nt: TGTGCCAGCAGGGGGGGTACTGAAGCTTTCTTT